This T cell receptor beta chain is drawn from a study of early T cells in non-severe SARS-CoV-2 infection. Overall study context: The authors sequenced bulk RNA from unsorted whole blood, leaving chains unpaired.

Overall study findings and caveats: Matches to VDJdb favored anti-spike CD8 responses and missed private and CD4 specificities.

Each single cDNA molecule received a unique molecular identifier. MiXCR, run by TCRdb on the 5' RACE reads, gives a single entry per CDR3 protein. The sample holds some 67,000 distinct CDR3 sequences, around 13% seen once. This clonotype appeared many times. Its antigen is currently unknown. The sequence came from an adult who was a healthcare worker with PCR-confirmed SARS-CoV-2 infection or an uninfected control (not recorded which). Sequences were obtained from whole blood.

CDR3: CATFGPGHHSYEQYF. Here the CDR3 DNA reads TGTGCGACGTTTGGCCCGGGACACCACTCCTACGAGCAGTACTTC. The chain uses TRBV6-5 and TRBJ2-7; a weak D match, TRBD1 (6 bases). Germline values: CDR1 MNHEY, CDR2 SVGAGI. The CDR3 contains 15 residues.